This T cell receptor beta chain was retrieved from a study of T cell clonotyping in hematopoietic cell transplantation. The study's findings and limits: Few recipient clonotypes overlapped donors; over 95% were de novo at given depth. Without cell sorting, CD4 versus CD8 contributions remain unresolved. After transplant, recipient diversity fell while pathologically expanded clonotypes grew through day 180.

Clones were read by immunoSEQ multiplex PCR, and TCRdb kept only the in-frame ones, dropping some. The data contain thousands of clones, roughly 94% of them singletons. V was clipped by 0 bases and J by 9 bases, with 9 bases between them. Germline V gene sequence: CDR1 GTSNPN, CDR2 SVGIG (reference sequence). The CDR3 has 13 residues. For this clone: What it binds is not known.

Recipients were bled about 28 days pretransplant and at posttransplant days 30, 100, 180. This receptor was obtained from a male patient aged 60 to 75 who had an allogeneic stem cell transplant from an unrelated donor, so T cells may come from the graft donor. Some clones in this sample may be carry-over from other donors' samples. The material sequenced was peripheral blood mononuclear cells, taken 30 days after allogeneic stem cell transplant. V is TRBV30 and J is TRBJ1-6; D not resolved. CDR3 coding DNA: TGTGCCTGGAGTGTGGGTCTTATTTCACCCCTCCACTTT. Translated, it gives CAWSVGLISPLHF.